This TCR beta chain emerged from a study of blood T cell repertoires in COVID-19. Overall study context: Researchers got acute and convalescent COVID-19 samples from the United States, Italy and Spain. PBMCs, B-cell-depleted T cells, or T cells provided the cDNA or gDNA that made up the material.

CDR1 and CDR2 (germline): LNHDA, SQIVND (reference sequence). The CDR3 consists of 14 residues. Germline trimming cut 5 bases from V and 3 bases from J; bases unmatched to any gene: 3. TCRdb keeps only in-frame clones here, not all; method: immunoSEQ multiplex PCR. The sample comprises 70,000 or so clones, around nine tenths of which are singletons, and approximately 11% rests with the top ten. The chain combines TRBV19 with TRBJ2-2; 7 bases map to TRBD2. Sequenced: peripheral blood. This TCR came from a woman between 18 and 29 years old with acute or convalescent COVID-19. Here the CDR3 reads CASSPGLDTGELFF. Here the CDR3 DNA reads TGTGCCAGTAGTCCAGGACTAGACACCGGGGAGCTGTTTTTT.